This TCR beta chain was profiled in a study of T-cell reconstitution after alpha-beta-depleted transplantation in children (dated by TCRdb to 2015 to 2016). At the level of the whole study: Using TCR repertoire profiling, the study quantitatively followed how T-cell immune reconstitution unfolded in children after TCRalphabeta/CD19-depleted allogeneic hematopoietic cell transplantation. Findings and caveats that apply to the study as a whole: Hyperexpanded clone frequencies declined over subsequent months; after one year, T-cell counts and TCRbeta diversity were mostly attributed to newly produced T cells. About two months after transplant, the apparently early recovery of alphabetaT-cell counts reportedly depended on just several hundred clones that had expanded rapidly and came from non-depleted graft cells. The high TCRbeta diversity at day 60 in some patients was ascribed to recipient T cells and intrathymic progenitors that had survived conditioning.

The treatment or condition tag for this specimen amounts to: allogeneic hematopoietic cell transplantation with graft depleted of TCRalphabeta T cells and CD19 B cells. Transplant recipients were children who received TCRalphabeta/CD19-depleted allogeneic hematopoietic cell grafts. Library prep was done by PCR. Instrument on record: Illumina HiSeq 2500. TCR library preparation used molecular barcoding, with unique molecular identifiers applied to normalize quantification of the TCRbeta repertoire. TCRdb reanalyzed the raw reads on its own, using fastp at Q25 for trimming and MiXCR for clone calling, and kept in-frame beta chains. Each entry is one CDR3 protein sequence, shown with its most common DNA and genes. The sample records about 260,000 distinct CDR3 sequences, around 7.8% of which are singletons. Approximately 6% of the sample is taken by the ten largest. This clonotype was seen ten or more times. The specificity of this receptor is unknown. Qualities for individual bases were not recorded, and no much larger clone is one base off.

This sample comprised PBMCs, mostly from graft donor cells, obtained 180 days after TCRalphabeta/CD19-depleted stem cell transplant. The clonotype originates from a male patient between 5 and 17 years old who had a stem cell transplant for acute lymphoblastic leukemia, so the T cells may come from the graft donor.

The bases are TGTGCCAGCAGTTTCGGTGGGTTCAACTATGGCTACACCTTC. Translation gives CASSFGGFNYGYTF. The rearrangement joined TRBV28 to TRBJ1-2; no confident D gene assignment can be made. For CDR1 and CDR2, the germline V gene lists MDHEN and SYDVKM. V and J lose 3 bases and 2 bases, and a span of 10 bases separates them. The CDR3 contains 14 residues, cysteine and phenylalanine counted. CDR3 DNA only is kept here, 42 bases in frame from base 1.